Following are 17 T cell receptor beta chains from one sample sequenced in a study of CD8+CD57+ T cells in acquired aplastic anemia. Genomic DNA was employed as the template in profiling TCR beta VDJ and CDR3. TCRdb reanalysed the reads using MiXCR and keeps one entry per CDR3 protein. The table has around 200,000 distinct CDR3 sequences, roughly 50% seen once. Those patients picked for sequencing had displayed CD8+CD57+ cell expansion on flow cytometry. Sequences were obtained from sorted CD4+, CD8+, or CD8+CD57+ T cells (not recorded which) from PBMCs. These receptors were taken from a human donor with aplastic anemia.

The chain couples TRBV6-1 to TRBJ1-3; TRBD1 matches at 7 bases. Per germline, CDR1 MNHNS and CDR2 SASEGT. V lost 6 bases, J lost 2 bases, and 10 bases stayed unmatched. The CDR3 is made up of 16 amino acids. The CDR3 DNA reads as TGTGCCAGCAGCCCCGGGACAGTCAATACTGGAAACACCATATATTTT. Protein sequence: CASSPGTVNTGNTIYF.

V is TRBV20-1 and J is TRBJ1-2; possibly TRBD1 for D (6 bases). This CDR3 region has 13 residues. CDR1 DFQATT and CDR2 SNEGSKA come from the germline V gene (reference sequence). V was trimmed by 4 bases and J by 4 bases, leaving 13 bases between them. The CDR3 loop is CSATPYRAYGYTF. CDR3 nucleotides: TGCAGTGCTACACCTTACAGGGCCTATGGCTACACCTTC.

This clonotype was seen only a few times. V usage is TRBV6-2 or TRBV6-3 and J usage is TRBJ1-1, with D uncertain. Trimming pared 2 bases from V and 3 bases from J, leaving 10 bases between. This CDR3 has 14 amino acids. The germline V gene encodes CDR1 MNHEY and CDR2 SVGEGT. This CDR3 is CASSYIRGYTEAFF. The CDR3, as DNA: TGTGCCAGCAGTTACATTCGGGGTTACACTGAAGCTTTCTTT.

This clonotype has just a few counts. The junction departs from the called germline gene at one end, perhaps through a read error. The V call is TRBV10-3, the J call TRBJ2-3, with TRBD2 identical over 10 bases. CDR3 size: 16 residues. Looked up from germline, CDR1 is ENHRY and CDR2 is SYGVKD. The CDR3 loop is CAISESSGGTEDTQSF. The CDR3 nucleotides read TGTGCCATCAGTGAGTCTAGCGGGGGGACCGAAGATACGCAGTCTTTT.

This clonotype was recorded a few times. As DNA, the CDR3 is TGTGCCAGCAGCTTGATGGGAGTCGACAGGCCTAACTATGGCTACACCTTC. It encodes CASSLMGVDRPNYGYTF. V gene TRBV5-4 combines with J gene TRBJ1-2; D may be TRBD1 (6 bases). The CDR3 consists of 17 residues. Per the germline V gene, CDR1 is SGHNT and CDR2 is YYREEE (reference sequence). The V and J ends lost 1 base and 0 bases respectively, with 16 bases between them. Using reference TRBV5-4 and TRBJ1-2 for the parts outside the CDR3, the full variable domain is ETGVTQSPTHLIKTRGQQVTLRCSSQSGHNTVSWYQQALGQGPQFIFQYYREEENGRGNFPPRFSGLQFPNYSSELNVNALELDDSALYLCASSLMGVDRPNYGYTFGSGTRLTVV.

CDR3 protein: CATSGPQETQYF. In DNA form, the CDR3 reads TGTGCCACCAGTGGGCCCCAAGAGACCCAGTACTTC. The chain carries TRBV24-1 and TRBJ2-5; D not resolved. V was clipped by 5 bases and J by 1 base, with 4 bases between them. The germline V gene encodes CDR1 KGHDR and CDR2 SFDVKD. CDR3 length: 12 amino acids.

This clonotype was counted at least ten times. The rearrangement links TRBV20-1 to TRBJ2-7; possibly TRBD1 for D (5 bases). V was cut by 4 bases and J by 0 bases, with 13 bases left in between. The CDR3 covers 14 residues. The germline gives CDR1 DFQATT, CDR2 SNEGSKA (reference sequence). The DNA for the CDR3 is TGCAGTGCTAAGGGGCAGCCGAGCTCCTACGAGCAGTACTTC. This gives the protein CSAKGQPSSYEQYF.

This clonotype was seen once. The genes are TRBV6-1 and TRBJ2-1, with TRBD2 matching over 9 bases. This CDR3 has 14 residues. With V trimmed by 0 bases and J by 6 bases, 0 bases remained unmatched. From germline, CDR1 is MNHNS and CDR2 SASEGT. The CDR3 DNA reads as TGTGCCAGCAGTGAAGCTAGCGGGGGCAATGAGCAGTTCTTC. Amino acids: CASSEASGGNEQFF.

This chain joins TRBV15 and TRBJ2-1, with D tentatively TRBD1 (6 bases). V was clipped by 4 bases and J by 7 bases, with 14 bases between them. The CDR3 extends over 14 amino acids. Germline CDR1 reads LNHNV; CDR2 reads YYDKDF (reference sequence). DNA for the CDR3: TGTGCCACCAGCACCTGGACAGATAAGAATGAGCAGTTCTTC. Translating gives CATSTWTDKNEQFF. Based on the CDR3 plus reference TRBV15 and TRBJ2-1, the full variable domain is DAMVIQNPRYQVTQFGKPVTLSCSQTLNHNVMYWYQQKSSQAPKLLFHYYDKDFNNEADTPDNFQSRRPNTSFCFLDIRSPGLGDTAMYLCATSTWTDKNEQFFGPGTRLTVL.

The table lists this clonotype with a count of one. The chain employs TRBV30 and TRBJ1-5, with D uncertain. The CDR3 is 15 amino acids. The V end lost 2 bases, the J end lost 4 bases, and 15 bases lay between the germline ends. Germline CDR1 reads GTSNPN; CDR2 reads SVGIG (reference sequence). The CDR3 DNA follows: TGTGCCTGGAGTCCCGGCCTTGGGGAGAATCAGCCCCAGCATTTT. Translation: CAWSPGLGENQPQHF.

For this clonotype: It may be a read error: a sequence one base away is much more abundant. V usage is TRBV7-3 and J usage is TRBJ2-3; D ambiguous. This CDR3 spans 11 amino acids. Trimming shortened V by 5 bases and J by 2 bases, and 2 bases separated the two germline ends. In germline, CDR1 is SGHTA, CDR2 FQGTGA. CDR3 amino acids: CASSDTDTQYF. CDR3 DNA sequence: TGTGCCAGCAGCGACACAGATACGCAGTATTTT.

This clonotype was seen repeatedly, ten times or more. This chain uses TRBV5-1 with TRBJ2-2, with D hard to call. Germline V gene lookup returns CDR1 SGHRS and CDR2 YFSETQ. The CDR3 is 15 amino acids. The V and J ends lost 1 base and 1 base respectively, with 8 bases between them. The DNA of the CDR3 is TGCGCCAGCAGCTTGTTGGGCAGGAACACCGGGGAGCTGTTTTTT. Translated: CASSLLGRNTGELFF.

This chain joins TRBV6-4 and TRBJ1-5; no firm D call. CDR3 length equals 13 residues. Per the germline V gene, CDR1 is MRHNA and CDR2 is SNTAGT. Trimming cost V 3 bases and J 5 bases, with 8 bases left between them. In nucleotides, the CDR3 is TGTGCCAGCAGTGAGGACCAAGATCAGCCCCAGCATTTT. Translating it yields CASSEDQDQPQHF.

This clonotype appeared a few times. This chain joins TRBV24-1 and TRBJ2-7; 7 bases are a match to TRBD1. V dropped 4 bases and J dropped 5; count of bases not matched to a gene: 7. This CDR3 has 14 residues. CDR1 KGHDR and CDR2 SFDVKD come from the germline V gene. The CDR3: CATSDPTGLNEQYF. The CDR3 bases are TGTGCCACCAGTGACCCGACAGGGCTCAACGAGCAGTACTTC.

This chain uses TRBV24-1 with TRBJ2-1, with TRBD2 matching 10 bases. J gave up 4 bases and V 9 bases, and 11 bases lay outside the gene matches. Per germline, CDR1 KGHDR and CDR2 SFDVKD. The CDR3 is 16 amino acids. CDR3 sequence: CATSSPAGGPYNEQFF. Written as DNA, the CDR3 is TGTGCCACCTCCTCCCCAGCGGGAGGGCCATACAATGAGCAGTTCTTC.

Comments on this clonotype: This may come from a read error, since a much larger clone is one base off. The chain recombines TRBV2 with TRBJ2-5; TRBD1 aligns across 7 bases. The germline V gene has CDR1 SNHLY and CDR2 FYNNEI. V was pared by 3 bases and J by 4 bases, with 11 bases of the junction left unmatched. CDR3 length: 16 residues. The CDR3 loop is CASSDLKQGNRETQYF. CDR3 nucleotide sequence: TGTGCCAGCAGTGACCTTAAACAGGGGAACCGAGAGACCCAGTACTTC.

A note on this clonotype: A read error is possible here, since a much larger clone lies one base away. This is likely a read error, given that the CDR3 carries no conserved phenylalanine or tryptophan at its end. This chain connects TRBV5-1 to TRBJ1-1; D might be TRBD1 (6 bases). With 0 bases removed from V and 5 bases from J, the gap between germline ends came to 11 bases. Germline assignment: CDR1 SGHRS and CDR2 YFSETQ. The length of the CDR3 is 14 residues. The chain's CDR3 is CASSLAGGPTEAFS. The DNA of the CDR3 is TGCGCCAGCAGCTTGGCCGGGGGGCCGACTGAAGCTTTCTCT.